The 21 T cell receptor beta chains reported below all come from one sample, sequenced in a study of blood T cell repertoires in COVID-19. Sequencing used immunoSEQ multiplex PCR; TCRdb keeps in-frame clones, though not all of them. The table lists about 110,000 clones, around 80% of them singletons. The specimen was peripheral blood. The source is a woman aged 55-70 years with acute or convalescent COVID-19.

The chain carries TRBV19 and TRBJ1-2, with 7 bases identical to TRBD1. The CDR3 has 14 residues. V was clipped by 7 bases and J by 4 bases; unmatched bases: 9. Germline CDR1 is LNHDA and CDR2 is SQIVND (reference sequence). CDR3 DNA sequence: TGTGCCAGTACCGACGCCGGGACAGTCTATGGCTACACCTTC. It is translated as CASTDAGTVYGYTF. Supplemented by reference TRBV19 and TRBJ1-2, the full variable domain reads DGGITQSPKYLFRKEGQNVTLSCEQNLNHDAMYWYRQDPGQGLRLIYYSQIVNDFQKGDIAEGYSVSREKKESFPLTVTSAQKNPTAFYLCASTDAGTVYGYTFGSGTRLTVV.

The rearrangement uses TRBV28 and TRBJ1-2; D gene unclear. V shed 6 bases and J shed 4 bases, with 15 bases lying between them. This CDR3 has 14 amino acids. The germline gives CDR1 MDHEN, CDR2 SYDVKM. CDR3 DNA sequence: TGTGCCAGCAGGACACCCAACTCAGTCTATGGCTACACCTTC. Its protein is CASRTPNSVYGYTF.

This chain uses TRBV28 with TRBJ2-1, with a tentative D call TRBD1 (6 bases). Trimming shortened V by 5 bases and J by 3 bases, and 8 bases separated the two germline ends. Germline V gene data show CDR1 as MDHEN and CDR2 as SYDVKM. The CDR3 totals 13 residues. This chain's CDR3 is CASSPGHYNEQFF. Written as DNA, the CDR3 is TGTGCCAGCAGTCCGGGACACTACAATGAGCAGTTCTTC.

V and J are TRBV5-1 and TRBJ2-1; 7 bases align to TRBD1. The CDR3 totals 15 residues. CDR1 is SGHRS, CDR2 YFSETQ, per germline. With 1 base clipped from V and 7 bases from J, the junction kept 8 bases outside the gene matches. The chain's CDR3 is CASSLLDRSLNEQFF. The CDR3 region has the DNA TGCGCCAGCAGCTTGTTGGACAGGTCGTTGAATGAGCAGTTCTTC.

This clone was counted a few times. V and J are TRBV3-1 (or the pseudogene TRBV3-2) and TRBJ2-2; possibly TRBD2 for D (6 bases). CDR3 length equals 16 residues. The V end lost 3 bases, the J end lost 7 bases, and 18 bases lay between the germline ends. Germline values: CDR1 LGHDT, CDR2 YNNKEL (reference sequence). The CDR3: CASSHHGGTGIGELFF. The CDR3 DNA reads as TGTGCCAGCAGCCATCACGGGGGAACCGGGATCGGGGAGCTGTTTTTT.

The V and J genes are TRBV9 and TRBJ2-5; TRBD1 agrees at 8 bases. V trimming: 3 bases; J trimming: 5 bases; junction bases outside the gene matches: 6. Per germline, CDR1 SGDLS and CDR2 YYNGEE. The CDR3 sequence is 14 residues long. In DNA form, the CDR3 reads TGTGCCAGCAGCGGTCCAGGGGGCGGTGAGACCCAGTACTTC. Protein: CASSGPGGGETQYF.

This chain links TRBV28 with TRBJ1-3; D not certain. The CDR3 has 16 residues. The germline V and J ends were trimmed by 5 bases and 2 bases, with 16 bases remaining between them. The germline gives CDR1 MDHEN, CDR2 SYDVKM. The chain's CDR3 is CASSPLGVRAGNTIYF. CDR3 nucleotides: TGTGCCAGCAGTCCCCTCGGGGTTAGAGCTGGAAACACCATATATTTT.

CDR3 in DNA: TGTGCCAGCAGCGTAGGGGTAGGGGCAGGTGGAGAGACCCAGTACTTC. Translation: CASSVGVGAGGETQYF. V gene TRBV9 combines with J gene TRBJ2-5, with a possible D match to TRBD1 (5 bases). The CDR3 extends over 16 amino acids. The V gene's germline CDR1 is SGDLS and CDR2 YYNGEE. V shed 0 bases and J shed 4 bases, with 16 bases lying between them.

The chain is built from TRBV3-1 (or the pseudogene TRBV3-2) and TRBJ1-1, with D possibly TRBD1 on 5 matching bases. The V end was cut by 0 bases, the J end by 3 bases, with 11 bases between. This CDR3 region has 15 residues. CDR1 and CDR2 from the germline V gene are LGHDT and YNNKEL (reference sequence). The CDR3 spells CASSQDQGWYTEAFF. Here the CDR3 DNA reads TGTGCCAGCAGCCAAGATCAGGGTTGGTACACTGAAGCTTTCTTT.

This chain uses TRBV21-1 with TRBJ1-6; the DNA was not compared with TRBD1, the D call given in the table. TRBV21-1 corresponds to a pseudogene. The CDR3 has 19 amino acids. CDR3 sequence: CASSKEKGRDRGENSPLHF. CDR3 sequence (DNA): TGTGCCAGCAGCAAAGAGAAGGGGCGGGACAGGGGGGAAAATTCACCCCTCCACTTT.

The chain has TRBV6-1 and TRBJ1-1, with 7 bases lining up with TRBD1. J lost 6 bases, V lost 0 bases, and 7 bases had no gene match. There are 15 residues in the CDR3. Germline assignment: CDR1 MNHNS and CDR2 SASEGT. CDR3 coding DNA: TGTGCCAGCAGTGAAGCGCTAGGGGGCCAACCTGAAGCTTTCTTT. Protein product: CASSEALGGQPEAFF.

The rearrangement joins TRBV19 to TRBJ1-2; D may be TRBD1 (5 bases). The germline gives CDR1 LNHDA, CDR2 SQIVND (reference sequence). CDR3 length: 14 amino acids. V was clipped by 3 bases and J by 3 bases, with 11 bases between them. The CDR3 loop is CASSIGAADYGYTF. In DNA form, the CDR3 reads TGTGCCAGTAGTATTGGGGCAGCAGACTATGGCTACACCTTC.

This clone was detected only once. The rearrangement uses TRBV12-3 or TRBV12-4 and TRBJ2-3; weak D call: TRBD1 (5 bases). V lost 5 bases and J 1 base, leaving 7 bases between the germline ends. The CDR3 runs 13 residues. This CDR3 reads CASSTTGTDTQYF. CDR3 coding DNA: TGTGCCAGCAGTACGACAGGCACAGATACGCAGTATTTT.

The gene calls are TRBV6-5 and TRBJ2-7; no firm D call. V gave up 6 bases and J gave up 1 base, with 16 bases separating them. Germline CDR1 is MNHEY and CDR2 is SVGAGI. CDR3 size: 15 residues. CDR3 coding DNA: TGTGCCAGCAGGTACCACGGAGATCGATCCTACGAGCAGTACTTC. Protein sequence: CASRYHGDRSYEQYF.

V usage is TRBV3-1 (or the pseudogene TRBV3-2) and J usage is TRBJ2-3, with D perhaps matching TRBD2 (7 bases). Trimming left V 2 bases short and J 1 base short, with 10 bases between. The CDR3 loop spans 15 amino acids. The germline V gene encodes CDR1 LGHDT and CDR2 YNNKEL (reference sequence). The CDR3 loop reads CASSQRGGRTDTQYF. In DNA form, the CDR3 reads TGTGCCAGCAGCCAAAGGGGGGGTCGCACAGATACGCAGTATTTT.

The chain carries TRBV9 and TRBJ2-1, with D possibly matching TRBD2 (5 bases). The germline V gene has CDR1 SGDLS and CDR2 YYNGEE. V shed 0 bases and J shed 2 bases, with 15 bases lying between them. This CDR3 has 17 amino acids. CDR3 protein: CASSVALGLGAYNEQFF. DNA of the CDR3: TGTGCCAGCAGCGTAGCTCTCGGCCTCGGGGCCTACAATGAGCAGTTCTTC.

The V and J genes are TRBV12-5 and TRBJ1-3; no definite D call. Trimming removed 2 bases at V and 1 base at J, with 6 bases between. This CDR3 region has 14 residues. The germline V gene has CDR1 LGHNT and CDR2 FRNRAP. The chain's CDR3 is CASGLPPSGNTIYF. Here the CDR3 DNA reads TGTGCTAGTGGTTTGCCCCCATCTGGAAACACCATATATTTT.

The chain links TRBV5-4 to TRBJ2-5; perhaps TRBD2 as D (6 bases). The V end lost 0 bases, the J end lost 2 bases, and 8 bases lay between the germline ends. This CDR3 spans 14 amino acids. Germline CDR1 SGHNT, CDR2 YYREEE (reference sequence). CDR3 in amino acids: CASSLVGGQETQYF. The CDR3 DNA reads as TGTGCCAGCAGCTTGGTTGGGGGGCAAGAGACCCAGTACTTC.

The chain recombines TRBV7-9 with TRBJ2-1; 12 positions match TRBD2. V dropped 3 bases and J dropped 7; count of bases not matched to a gene: 10. Germline CDR1 SEHNR, CDR2 FQNEAQ (reference sequence). The CDR3 sequence is 17 residues long. The CDR3 DNA sequence: TGTGCCAGCAGCTTGGCGTCAAGACTAGCGGGAGTGAATGAGCAGTTCTTC. It encodes CASSLASRLAGVNEQFF.

This sequence joins TRBV27 and TRBJ2-4; maybe TRBD2 (6 bases). Germline CDR1 is MNHEY and CDR2 is SMNVEV (reference sequence). The V gene lost 6 bases and the J gene lost 6 bases, with 15 bases spanning the gap. This CDR3 region has 14 residues. The DNA of the CDR3 is TGTGCCAGCAGGCTTAGCGGAGAACCAAACATTCAGTACTTC. Its protein product is CASRLSGEPNIQYF.

This chain joins TRBV12-3 or TRBV12-4 and TRBJ1-2, with 7 bases that match TRBD1. V shed 7 bases and J 5 bases; nucleotides not matched to a gene: 7. This CDR3 has 13 amino acids. In DNA, the CDR3 is TGTGCCAGCAAACCCGACAGGGTTTATGGCTACACCTTC. Amino acids: CASKPDRVYGYTF.